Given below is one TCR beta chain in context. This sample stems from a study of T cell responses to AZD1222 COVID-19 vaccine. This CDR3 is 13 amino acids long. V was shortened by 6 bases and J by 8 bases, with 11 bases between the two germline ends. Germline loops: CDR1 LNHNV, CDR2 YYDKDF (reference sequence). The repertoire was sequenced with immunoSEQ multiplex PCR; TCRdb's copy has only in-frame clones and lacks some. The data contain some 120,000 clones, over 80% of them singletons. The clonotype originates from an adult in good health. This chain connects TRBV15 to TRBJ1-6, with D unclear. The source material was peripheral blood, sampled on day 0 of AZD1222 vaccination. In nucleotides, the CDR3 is TGTGCCACCAGTGTCGGGCCGGATTCACCCCTCCACTTT. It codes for CATSVGPDSPLHF.